The rows below give T cell receptor beta chains drawn from one sample of a study of blood T cell repertoires in COVID-19. The method was immunoSEQ multiplex PCR; TCRdb's version includes in-frame clones alone and lacks a portion of them. The table shows tens of thousands of clones, with approximately 78% occurring only once. Material for sequencing was peripheral blood. Every receptor here comes from a woman in her fifties or sixties with acute or convalescent COVID-19. The CDR3 runs from the conserved cysteine through the conserved F or W. D genes are given only for firm matches. Clone sizes are given selectively: once, few, many, or a class where the clone is expanded.

v_gene	d_gene	abundance	j_gene	CDR3nt	CDR3aa
TRBV28	-	-	TRBJ1-1	TGTGCCAGCAGTTTCCGAGGAAAGGGGCTGCGAGCTTTCTTT	CASSFRGKGLRAFF
TRBV7-2	-	-	TRBJ1-5	TGTGCCAGCAGCTTAGATTTACAGCCCCAGCATTTT	CASSLDLQPQHF
TRBV23-1	TRBD1	-	TRBJ1-1	TGCGCCAGCAGTCGAAAGGGACGGGACAGGGGGCATACTGAAGCTTTCTTT	CASSRKGRDRGHTEAFF
TRBV7-8	-	-	TRBJ2-2	TGTGCCAGCAGCTTAGGTTCAACAGGGTTGACCGGGGAGCTGTTTTTT	CASSLGSTGLTGELFF
TRBV2	-	-	TRBJ1-5	TGTGCCAGCCAGTCCTACACAGGGAATCAGCCCCAGCATTTT	CASQSYTGNQPQHF
TRBV5-1	TRBD2	-	TRBJ2-3	TGCGCCAGCAGCTTTAGCGGGGGCCACACAGATACGCAGTATTTT	CASSFSGGHTDTQYF
TRBV19	-	-	TRBJ1-5	TGTGCCAGTAGTATACAGGGCCTTAGCAATCAGCCCCAGCATTTT	CASSIQGLSNQPQHF
TRBV30	TRBD2	few	TRBJ2-7	TGTGCCTGGAACCCCGGGGGGAAGTACGAGCAGTACTTC	CAWNPGGKYEQYF
TRBV27	-	-	TRBJ1-1	TGTGCCAGCAGTTTTATTGGTTTGACAGAAGAAGCTTTCTTT	CASSFIGLTEEAFF
TRBV7-8	-	-	TRBJ1-5	TGTGCCAGCAGCCCGTCCTGGGGGGGGGAGTATCAGCCCCAGCATTTT	CASSPSWGGEYQPQHF
TRBV10-3	-	-	TRBJ1-1	TGTGCCATCAGTGCCCATCCAACCGGGGGAGAGAACACTGAAGCTTTCTTT	CAISAHPTGGENTEAFF
TRBV7-8	-	-	TRBJ2-5	TGTGCCAGCAGCTTAGCTGGGGCCGCGACCGAGACCCAGTACTTC	CASSLAGAATETQYF
TRBV30	-	-	TRBJ1-6	TGTGCCTGGAAGGGGTTAAATAATTCACCCCTCCACTTT	CAWKGLNNSPLHF
TRBV5-1	-	-	TRBJ2-3	TGCGCCAGCAGCTTGGGGCCAACAGTCACAGATACGCAGTATTTT	CASSLGPTVTDTQYF
TRBV13	TRBD1	-	TRBJ1-1	TGTGCCAGCAGCTTAGGAGGACAGGGGGGGATAGGCGGAAAAGCTTTCTTT	CASSLGGQGGIGGKAFF
TRBV7-6	-	-	TRBJ1-3	TGTGCCAGCAGCCCGAGCTACAGCCCTGGAAACACCATATATTTT	CASSPSYSPGNTIYF
TRBV15	TRBD1	-	TRBJ1-1	TGTGCCACCAGCAGAGGGGGGACAGCGAACACTGAAGCTTTCTTT	CATSRGGTANTEAFF
TRBV4-1	-	-	TRBJ1-1	TGCGCCAGCAGCCAAAACAGTGCCCCTGACACTGAAGCTTTCTTT	CASSQNSAPDTEAFF
TRBV27	TRBD2	-	TRBJ2-3	TGTGCCAGCAGTTTTTTCAGGACTAGCGGGGCAAGTACGCAGTATTTT	CASSFFRTSGASTQYF
TRBV12-3/TRBV12-4	TRBD2	-	TRBJ2-7	TGTGCCAGCTGGGGGGGGGATACCTACGAGCAGTACTTC	CASWGGDTYEQYF
TRBV7-8	TRBD2	-	TRBJ2-5	TGTGCCAGCAGCCCCAGCGGGGGTGAGACCCAGTACTTC	CASSPSGGETQYF
TRBV4-1	TRBD1	-	TRBJ1-3	TGCGCCAGCAGCCAAGTCGAGGGGGCGTGGGGAAACACCATATATTTT	CASSQVEGAWGNTIYF
TRBV5-6	-	-	TRBJ2-1	TGTGCCAGCAGCTTAGGCACTAGTACCTACAATGAGCAGTTCTTC	CASSLGTSTYNEQFF
TRBV9	-	-	TRBJ1-4	TGTGCCAGCAGCGTAGAACAGGGTCCTGATGAAAAACTGTTTTTT	CASSVEQGPDEKLFF
TRBV25-1	TRBD2	-	TRBJ2-1	TGTGCCAGCAGTGAATCACTAGCGGGGGACAATGAGCAGTTCTTC	CASSESLAGDNEQFF
TRBV6-4	TRBD1	-	TRBJ2-1	TGTGCCAGCAGTGAAAGGACAGGGGCCCTGTTGAGCTCCTACAATGAGCAGTTCTTC	CASSERTGALLSSYNEQFF
TRBV18	-	-	TRBJ2-2	TGTGCCAGCTCACCGGGGACTGCGAACACCGGGGAGCTGTTTTTT	CASSPGTANTGELFF
TRBV15	-	-	TRBJ1-1	TGTGCCACCAGCAGAGATTGGGGGGGTAAGTCAGCTTTCTTT	CATSRDWGGKSAFF
TRBV5-1	-	-	TRBJ1-1	TGCGCCAGCCGTCCCCTTTTGAGGGTCCCCTTGGACACTGAAGCTTTCTTT	CASRPLLRVPLDTEAFF
TRBV27	-	-	TRBJ1-2	TGTGCCAGCAGCCGCGGGGACGACTCCTATGGCTACACCTTC	CASSRGDDSYGYTF
TRBV28	-	-	TRBJ1-2	TGTGCCAGCAGTTTGGCGGGCCTCGGCTACACCTTC	CASSLAGLGYTF
TRBV2	TRBD1	-	TRBJ1-6	TGTGCCAGCAGTCGCGGACAGGGCTGGAATAATTCACCCCTCCACTTT	CASSRGQGWNNSPLHF
TRBV5-5	TRBD1	-	TRBJ1-4	TGTGCCAGCAGCTTAAGGGGGCTCTCGAATGAAAAACTGTTTTTT	CASSLRGLSNEKLFF
TRBV27	TRBD1	few	TRBJ1-1	TGTGCCAGCAGTCCGACGACAGGGTTCTATGGTGAAGCTTTCTTT	CASSPTTGFYGEAFF
TRBV5-5	TRBD1	-	TRBJ1-2	TGTGCCAGCAGCTTGTGGGACAGGGGGAGTAATAATGGCTACACCTTC	CASSLWDRGSNNGYTF
TRBV7-2	-	-	TRBJ2-2	TGTGCCAGCAGCTCATACACCGGGGAGCTGTTTTTT	CASSSYTGELFF
TRBV7-6	-	-	TRBJ1-3	TGTGCCAGCAGCTTATGGGGGCAGGCGTCTGGAAACACCATATATTTT	CASSLWGQASGNTIYF
TRBV29-1	TRBD1	-	TRBJ1-1	TGCAGCGGCTCTACCGGGACAGGGTCTGAAGCTTTCTTT	CSGSTGTGSEAFF
TRBV12-3/TRBV12-4	-	-	TRBJ1-5	TGTGCCAGCTCGAGGCCGCCAGGGGCCCAGCATTTT	CASSRPPGAQHF
TRBV5-4	-	-	TRBJ1-4	TGTGCCAGCTCGACGGACAGAACTAATGAAAAACTGTTTTTT	CASSTDRTNEKLFF